This TCR beta chain comes out of a study of T cells in Graves' hyperthyroidism and ophthalmopathy. Study-level background: Before any treatment, at initial diagnosis, peripheral blood was collected.

This CDR3 is built from 18 residues. V dropped 2 bases and J dropped 4; count of bases not matched to a gene: 11. Germline CDR1 MNHEY, CDR2 SVGAGI. This clonotype was found many times. Researchers took RNA transcripts and amplified the TCR beta CDR3 regions from them. First-round RT-PCR of the TCR CDR3 relied on the HTBI primer set. Each CDR3 protein gets one entry after TCRdb re-called the multiplex PCR reads with MiXCR. The table includes about 480,000 distinct CDR3 sequences, approximately 15% detected once. Patients counted as stable if ophthalmopathy did not develop within 18 months. This TCR came from a woman between 18 and 29 years old with Graves' hyperthyroidism. This chain links TRBV6-5 with TRBJ2-1; 10 nucleotides agree with TRBD2. The source material was blood. CDR3 protein: CASSYGGGRTSGYNEQFF. The CDR3 region has the DNA TGTGCCAGCAGTTACGGAGGGGGGAGGACTAGCGGTTACAATGAGCAGTTCTTC.